This TCR beta chain was sequenced for a study of shared clonotypes between healthy human individuals. To note about this clone: Antigen: not known. The sample carries other DNA sequences with the same CDR3.

The CDR3 sequence is 12 residues long. Per germline, CDR1 KGHSH and CDR2 LQKENI. Between the trimmed V and J ends, which lost 2 bases and 4 bases, there was a span of 5 bases. Study results and limitations: A limitation of the genetic and exposure-history diversity represented arose from few donors. Generation probabilities of non-shared clonotypes were lower (relative to those shared by all four donors).

The data were produced by immunoSEQ multiplex PCR, yet TCRdb's version contains in-frame clones alone and is incomplete. The sample records about 1.5 million clones, 95% to 97% being singletons. This clonotype was sampled from a man younger than 40 in good health. The chain uses TRBV18 and TRBJ2-5; D remains unclear. Sequenced sample: naive CD4+ T cells sorted from blood. As to subset: CD45RA+ positively selected. DNA of the CDR3: TGTGCCAGCTCACCAAATGGAGAGACCCAGTACTTC. Its protein product is CASSPNGETQYF.